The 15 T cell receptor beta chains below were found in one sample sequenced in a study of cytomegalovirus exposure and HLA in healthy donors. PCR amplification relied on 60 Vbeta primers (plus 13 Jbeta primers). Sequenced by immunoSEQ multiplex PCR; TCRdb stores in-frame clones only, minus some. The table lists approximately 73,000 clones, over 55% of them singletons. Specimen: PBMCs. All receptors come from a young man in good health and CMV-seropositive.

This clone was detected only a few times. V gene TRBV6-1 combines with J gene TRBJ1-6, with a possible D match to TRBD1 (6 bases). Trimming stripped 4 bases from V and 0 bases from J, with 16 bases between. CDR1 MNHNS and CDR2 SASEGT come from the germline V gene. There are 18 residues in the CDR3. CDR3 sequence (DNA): TGTGCCAGCAGTGCTCTGGACAGCCCGAGCTCCTATAATTCACCCCTCCACTTT. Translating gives CASSALDSPSSYNSPLHF.

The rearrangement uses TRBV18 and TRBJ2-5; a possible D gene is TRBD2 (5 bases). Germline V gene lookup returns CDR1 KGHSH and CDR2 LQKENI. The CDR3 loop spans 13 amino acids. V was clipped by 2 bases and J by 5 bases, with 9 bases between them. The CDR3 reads CASSPGSGETQYF. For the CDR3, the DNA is TGTGCCAGCTCACCAGGGTCGGGGGAGACCCAGTACTTC.

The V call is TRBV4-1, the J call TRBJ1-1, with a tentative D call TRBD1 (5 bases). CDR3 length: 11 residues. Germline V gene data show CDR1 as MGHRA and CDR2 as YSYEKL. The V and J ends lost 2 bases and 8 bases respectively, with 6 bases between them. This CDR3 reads CASSQQGEAFF. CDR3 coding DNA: TGCGCCAGCAGCCAACAGGGCGAAGCTTTCTTT.

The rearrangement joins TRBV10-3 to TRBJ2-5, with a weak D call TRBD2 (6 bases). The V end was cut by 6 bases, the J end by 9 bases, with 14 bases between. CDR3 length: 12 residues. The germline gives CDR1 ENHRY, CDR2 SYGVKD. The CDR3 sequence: CAISRERAPQYF. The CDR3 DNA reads TGTGCCATCAGCCGGGAGAGGGCACCCCAGTACTTC.

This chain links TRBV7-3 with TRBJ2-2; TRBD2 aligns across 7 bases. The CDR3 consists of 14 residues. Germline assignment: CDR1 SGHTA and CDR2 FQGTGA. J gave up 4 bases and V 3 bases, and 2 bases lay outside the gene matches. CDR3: CASSFSGGTGELFF. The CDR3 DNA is TGTGCCAGCAGCTTCTCGGGGGGCACCGGGGAGCTGTTTTTT.

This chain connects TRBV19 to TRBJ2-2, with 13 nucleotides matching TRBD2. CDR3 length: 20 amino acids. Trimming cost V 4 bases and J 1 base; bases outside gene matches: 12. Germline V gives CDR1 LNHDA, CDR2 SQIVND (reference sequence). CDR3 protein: CASSTGLAGDFIWNTGELFF. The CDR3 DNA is TGTGCCAGTAGTACCGGACTAGCGGGGGATTTTATTTGGAACACCGGGGAGCTGTTTTTT. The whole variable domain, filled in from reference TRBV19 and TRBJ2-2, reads DGGITQSPKYLFRKEGQNVTLSCEQNLNHDAMYWYRQDPGQGLRLIYYSQIVNDFQKGDIAEGYSVSREKKESFPLTVTSAQKNPTAFYLCASSTGLAGDFIWNTGELFFGEGSRLTVL.

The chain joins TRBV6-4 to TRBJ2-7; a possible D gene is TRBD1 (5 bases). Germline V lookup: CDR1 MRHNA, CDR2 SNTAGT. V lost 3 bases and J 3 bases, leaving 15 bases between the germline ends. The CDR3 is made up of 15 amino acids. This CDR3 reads CASSESSGYGYEQYF. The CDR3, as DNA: TGTGCCAGCAGTGAATCTTCAGGGTACGGCTACGAGCAGTACTTC.

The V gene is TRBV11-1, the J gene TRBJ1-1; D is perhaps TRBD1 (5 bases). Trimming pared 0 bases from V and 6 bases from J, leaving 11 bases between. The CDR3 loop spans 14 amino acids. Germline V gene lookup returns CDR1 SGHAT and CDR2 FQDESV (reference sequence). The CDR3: CASSLAGGLAEAFF. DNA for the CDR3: TGTGCCAGCAGCTTAGCGGGGGGGTTGGCTGAAGCTTTCTTT.

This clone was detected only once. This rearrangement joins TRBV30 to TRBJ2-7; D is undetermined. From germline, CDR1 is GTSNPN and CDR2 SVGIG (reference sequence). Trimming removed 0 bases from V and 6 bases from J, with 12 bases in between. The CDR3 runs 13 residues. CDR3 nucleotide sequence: TGTGCCTGGAGTGTAGCGCCGACGAGCGAGCAGTACTTC. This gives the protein CAWSVAPTSEQYF.

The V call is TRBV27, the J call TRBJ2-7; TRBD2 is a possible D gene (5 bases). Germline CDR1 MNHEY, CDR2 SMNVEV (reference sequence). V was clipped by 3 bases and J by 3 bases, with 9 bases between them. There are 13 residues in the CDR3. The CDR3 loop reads CASSFGRGYEQYF. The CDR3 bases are TGTGCCAGCAGTTTTGGACGGGGCTACGAGCAGTACTTC.

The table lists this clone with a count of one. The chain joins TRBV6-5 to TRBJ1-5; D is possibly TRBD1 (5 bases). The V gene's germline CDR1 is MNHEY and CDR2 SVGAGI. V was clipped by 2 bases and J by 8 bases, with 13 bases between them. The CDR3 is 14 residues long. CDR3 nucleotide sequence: TGTGCCAGCAGTTACACCCTGGGGCGTGAGCCCCAGCATTTT. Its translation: CASSYTLGREPQHF.

The CDR3 DNA follows: TGTGCCAGCAGCTTTGACAGTCCCCTTGGCTACACCTTC. Amino acids: CASSFDSPLGYTF. V is TRBV5-4 and J is TRBJ1-2, with a possible D match to TRBD1 (5 bases). Germline CDR1 is SGHNT and CDR2 is YYREEE (reference sequence). The V end lost 2 bases, the J end lost 7 bases, and 12 bases lay between the germline ends. This CDR3 spans 13 amino acids.

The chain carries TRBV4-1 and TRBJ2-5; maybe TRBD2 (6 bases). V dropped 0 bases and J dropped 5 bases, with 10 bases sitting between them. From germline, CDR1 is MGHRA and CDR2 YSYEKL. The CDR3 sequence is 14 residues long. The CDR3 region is CASSQERGRETQYF. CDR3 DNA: TGCGCCAGCAGCCAAGAGCGGGGACGGGAGACCCAGTACTTC.

CDR3 nucleotide sequence: TGTGCCAGCAGCCAAAGGAGGGCAGATCACATGAACACTGAAGCTTTCTTT. Protein sequence: CASSQRRADHMNTEAFF. The rearrangement links TRBV21-1 to TRBJ1-1. TRBV21-1 is noted as a pseudogene. The CDR3 sequence is 17 residues long.

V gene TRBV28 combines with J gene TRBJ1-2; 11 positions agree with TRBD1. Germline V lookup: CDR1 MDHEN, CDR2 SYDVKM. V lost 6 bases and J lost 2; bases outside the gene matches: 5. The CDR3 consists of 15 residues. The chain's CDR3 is CASSRTGGANYGYTF. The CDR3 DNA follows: TGTGCCAGCAGCCGGACAGGGGGCGCGAACTATGGCTACACCTTC.